The 15 T cell receptor beta chains given below trace back to one sample, sequenced in a study of cytotoxic CD8 clonotypes in ibrutinib-treated CLL (dated by TCRdb to about 2021). Library method: the immunoSEQ multiplex PCR assay. Held by TCRdb, this immuneACCESS table contains in-frame sequences only and omits some clones. Under half of the omission traces to an unresolved V gene where checked; the cause of the rest is unknown. In this sample the table shows roughly 250,000 clones, roughly 74% of which occur a single time. The ten most abundant clones make up 15% of the sample. The sample's time point label, in plain terms: roughly 23 months on ibrutinib. The source was PBMCs, collected after 24 months of ibrutinib treatment. All receptors come from a human donor with chronic lymphocytic leukemia.

The chain recombines TRBV29-1 with TRBJ1-1, with a weak D call TRBD1 (5 bases). The CDR3 length is 13 residues. Trimming cost V 7 bases and J 0 bases, with 12 bases left between them. The germline gives CDR1 SQVTM, CDR2 ANQGSEA. CDR3 in DNA: TGCAGCGGAAGACAGACGATGAACACTGAAGCTTTCTTT. Protein product: CSGRQTMNTEAFF.

The chain combines TRBV5-6 with TRBJ2-5; 7 positions agree with TRBD2. V was pared by 0 bases and J by 11 bases, with 7 bases of the junction left unmatched. Germline V gene sequence: CDR1 SGHDT, CDR2 YYEEEE. The CDR3 spans 13 residues. The chain's CDR3 is CASSLAQGGDQYF. The CDR3 DNA sequence: TGTGCCAGCAGCTTGGCCCAGGGAGGGGATCAGTACTTC.

This chain links TRBV10-3 with TRBJ2-7; TRBD1 might be the D (5 bases). Germline V lookup: CDR1 ENHRY, CDR2 SYGVKD. This CDR3 has 10 amino acids. Trimming took off 11 bases at V and 2 bases at J, with 7 bases between the two ends. CDR3 DNA: TGTGCCTCAGGGACCTACGAGCAGTACTTC. Amino acid sequence: CASGTYEQYF.

The chain is built from TRBV28 and TRBJ2-7; D not certain. The germline gives CDR1 MDHEN, CDR2 SYDVKM. V shed 4 bases and J shed 3 bases, with 7 bases lying between them. The CDR3 loop spans 12 amino acids. The CDR3, as DNA: TGTGCCAGCAGTTCGCTGTACTACGAGCAGTACTTC. Residues: CASSSLYYEQYF.

This clone was detected a few times. J is TRBJ2-5 and V is TRBV7-8; D ambiguous. The V gene lost 5 bases and the J gene lost 5 bases, with 18 bases spanning the gap. Per germline, CDR1 SGHVS and CDR2 FQNEAQ. There are 15 residues in the CDR3. CDR3 nucleotides: TGTGCCAGCAGCGGCGTCGGCATTTCCCGGGAGACCCAGTACTTC. Its translation is CASSGVGISRETQYF.

The chain is built from TRBV2 and TRBJ2-7; weak D call: TRBD1 (6 bases). This CDR3 contains 13 residues. V was trimmed by 3 bases and J by 4 bases, leaving 10 bases between them. Germline V CDR1 and CDR2: SNHLY, FYNNEI. The CDR3 sequence is CASSEDSSYEQYF. CDR3 DNA sequence: TGTGCCAGCAGTGAGGACAGCTCGTACGAGCAGTACTTC.

V is TRBV11-2 and J is TRBJ2-1; D uncertain. This CDR3 spans 15 amino acids. Trimming removed 2 bases at V and 2 bases at J, with 10 bases between. The germline V gene has CDR1 SGHAT and CDR2 FQNNGV. The CDR3 DNA follows: TGTGCCAGCAGCTTAATCAAGGGTCCCTACAATGAGCAGTTCTTC. Protein: CASSLIKGPYNEQFF.

A few counts support this clone. The chain uses TRBV28 and TRBJ1-1; D gene uncertain. This CDR3 has 12 amino acids. Per the germline V gene, CDR1 is MDHEN and CDR2 is SYDVKM. V lost 4 bases and J 7 bases, leaving 10 bases between the germline ends. In DNA, the CDR3 is TGTGCCAGCAGTTCCATGCGGGTTGAAGCTTTCTTT. It codes for CASSSMRVEAFF. Looking up the rest from reference TRBV28 and TRBJ1-1 gives the full variable domain: DVKVTQSSRYLVKRTGEKVFLECVQDMDHENMFWYRQDPGLGLRLIYFSYDVKMKEKGDIPEGYSVSREKKERFSLILESASTNQTSMYLCASSSMRVEAFFGQGTRLTVV.

The chain couples TRBV6-5 to TRBJ2-7; TRBD2 agrees at 7 bases. The CDR3 length is 14 residues. The V segment lost 7 bases and the J segment 6 bases; nucleotides outside the gene matches: 12. Germline loops: CDR1 MNHEY, CDR2 SVGAGI. DNA of the CDR3: TGTGCCAGCACCGGTCGGGGACTACGAGGCGAGCAGTACTTC. Its translation: CASTGRGLRGEQYF.

The rearrangement links TRBV5-1 to TRBJ2-3; TRBD2 might be the D (6 bases). Trimming took off 4 bases at V and 6 bases at J, with 18 bases between the two ends. CDR1 is SGHRS, CDR2 YFSETQ, per germline. There are 15 residues in the CDR3. Here the CDR3 reads CASSPTSLPADTQYF. As DNA, the CDR3 is TGCGCCAGCAGCCCCACTAGCCTGCCGGCCGATACGCAGTATTTT.

CDR3 DNA sequence: TGTGCCAGCAGCCAGCCACTGAGCAAGAACACTGAAGCTTTCTTT. Translation gives CASSQPLSKNTEAFF. The V gene is TRBV14, the J gene TRBJ1-1; no clear D gene. The V end lost 3 bases, the J end lost 1 base, and 12 bases lay between the germline ends. CDR3 length: 15 residues. Germline CDR1 and CDR2: SGHDN and FVKESK.

CDR3 protein: CASRKTAYLDGYTF. Here the CDR3 DNA reads TGTGCCAGCAGGAAGACAGCCTACTTAGACGGCTACACCTTC. The genes are TRBV6-6 and TRBJ1-2, with a tentative D call TRBD1 (5 bases). The CDR3 sequence is 14 residues long. V lost 6 bases to trimming and J lost 8 bases, with 19 bases between them. CDR1 is MNHNY, CDR2 SVGAGI, per germline (reference sequence).

The gene calls are TRBV6-5 and TRBJ2-7; D might be TRBD2 (6 bases). This CDR3 comprises 11 residues. V lost 6 bases and J lost 7, with 10 bases in between. Germline V gene data show CDR1 as MNHEY and CDR2 as SVGAGI. CDR3 sequence reads: CASRGAGEQYF. Written as DNA, the CDR3 is TGTGCCAGCAGAGGGGCGGGGGAGCAGTACTTC.

The rearrangement joins TRBV6-6 to TRBJ2-7; 10 positions agree with TRBD2. Germline assignment: CDR1 MNHNY and CDR2 SVGAGI (reference sequence). With V trimmed by 4 bases and J by 5 bases, 8 bases remained unmatched. The length of the CDR3 is 15 residues. CDR3 amino acids: CASSLNLAGANEQYF. The CDR3 DNA follows: TGTGCCAGCAGTTTGAACCTAGCGGGAGCCAACGAGCAGTACTTC.

The chain is built from TRBV19 and TRBJ2-2, with 7 bases fitting TRBD2. V shed 6 bases and J 4 bases; nucleotides not matched to a gene: 2. Germline V gives CDR1 LNHDA, CDR2 SQIVND (reference sequence). The CDR3 spans 13 residues. The CDR3 bases are TGTGCCAGTAGCGGGAGGCTCACCGGGGAGCTGTTTTTT. It translates to CASSGRLTGELFF.